The TCR beta chain under discussion was sequenced for a study of blood T cells in healthy people across ages. To note about this clonotype: Its antigen is undetermined.

No fewer than 7 million PBMCs went into each sample. With a J-beta primer mix and a sample-barcoded 5' primer, a second PCR ran about 7 to 12 cycles. TCRdb passed the 5' RACE reads through MiXCR, listing each CDR3 protein once. Of under 2 million distinct CDR3 sequences listed, about 31% are singletons. General study results and limits: Considered underestimates were the diversity estimates obtained from one million T cells. CMV status of donors was not determined, possibly confounding expanded clonotype changes.

The CDR3 is 13 amino acids. V trimming: 6 bases; J trimming: 10 bases; junction bases outside the gene matches: 10. Specimen: blood. The chain carries TRBV12-3 or TRBV12-4 and TRBJ1-1, with 8 nucleotides matching TRBD1. The sequence derives from a woman aged 30 to 39 in good health. The CDR3 DNA reads TGTGCCAGCAGCCGACAGGGGCCTCCAGCAGCTTTCTTT. The encoded protein is CASSRQGPPAAFF.